The 18 T cell receptor beta chains given below trace back to one sample, sequenced in a study of cytomegalovirus exposure and HLA in healthy donors. Use of 60 Vbeta and 13 Jbeta primers characterized the PCR. Here immunoSEQ multiplex PCR was the method, and the copy in TCRdb shows in-frame clones only, minus some. This table has 160,000 or so clones, 70% appearing once. Source material: PBMCs. Receptors were obtained from a young man in good health and CMV-seropositive.

The chain couples TRBV2 to TRBJ2-7; 9 nucleotides match TRBD1. Unmatched junction bases numbered 10, after V lost 3 bases and J lost 4 bases. The CDR3 is 16 amino acids. CDR1 is SNHLY and CDR2 is FYNNEI in the germline V gene. The DNA for the CDR3 is TGTGCCAGCAGTGACTTGGGGACAGGGCGATTATACGAGCAGTACGTC. Protein sequence: CASSDLGTGRLYEQYV.

In the case of this clone: The junction and the germline gene differ at one end; a read error may be behind it. This chain uses TRBV19 with TRBJ1-1; D is undetermined. Germline V lookup: CDR1 LNHDA, CDR2 SQIVND (reference sequence). This CDR3 contains 10 residues. CDR3 protein: CASRATEASF. In nucleotides, the CDR3 is TGTGCCAGTAGAGCTACTGAAGCTTCCTTT.

This rearrangement joins TRBV27 to TRBJ2-1; 15 bases match TRBD2. Germline V gene sequence: CDR1 MNHEY, CDR2 SMNVEV (reference sequence). The CDR3 runs 16 residues. Trimming took 5 bases from V and 7 from J; bases not matched to a gene: 6. The CDR3 spells CASSPRTSGRGNEQFF. CDR3 coding DNA: TGTGCCAGCAGTCCGAGGACTAGCGGGAGGGGTAATGAGCAGTTCTTC.

The chain has TRBV5-1 and TRBJ2-1, with 9 bases that match TRBD1. From germline, CDR1 is SGHRS and CDR2 YFSETQ. Trimming removed 5 bases from V and 10 bases from J; junction bases left unmatched: 13. The length of the CDR3 is 15 residues. This CDR3 is CASSSGTGIPLEQFF. The CDR3 DNA reads as TGCGCCAGCAGTTCCGGGACAGGGATCCCCCTAGAGCAGTTCTTC.

This sequence joins TRBV19 and TRBJ1-5, with 7 bases identical to TRBD1. The CDR3 runs 19 residues. J was trimmed by 1 base and V by 4 bases; bases with no gene match: 16. Germline CDR1 is LNHDA and CDR2 is SQIVND (reference sequence). This CDR3 is CASSTGTEGYWRSNQPQHF. The CDR3 coding sequence is TGTGCCAGTAGTACCGGGACAGAGGGCTACTGGAGGAGCAATCAGCCCCAGCATTTT. Variable domain in full (rest from reference TRBV19 and TRBJ1-5): DGGITQSPKYLFRKEGQNVTLSCEQNLNHDAMYWYRQDPGQGLRLIYYSQIVNDFQKGDIAEGYSVSREKKESFPLTVTSAQKNPTAFYLCASSTGTEGYWRSNQPQHFGDGTRLSIL.

The rearrangement uses TRBV15 and TRBJ2-5; possible D gene TRBD2, 5 bases. The germline CDR1 and CDR2 sequences are LNHNV and YYDKDF (reference sequence). V lost 1 base and J 3 bases, leaving 21 bases between the germline ends. This CDR3 has 18 residues. The CDR3 coding sequence is TGTGCCACCAGCAGAGGTCCGGGCCAAAACCACGGGGAAGAGACCCAGTACTTC. Its translation is CATSRGPGQNHGEETQYF. Looking up the rest from reference TRBV15 and TRBJ2-5 gives the full variable domain: DAMVIQNPRYQVTQFGKPVTLSCSQTLNHNVMYWYQQKSSQAPKLLFHYYDKDFNNEADTPDNFQSRRPNTSFCFLDIRSPGLGDTAMYLCATSRGPGQNHGEETQYFGPGTRLLVL.

The chain links TRBV27 to TRBJ2-3; TRBD2 aligns across 7 bases. Germline CDR1 and CDR2: MNHEY and SMNVEV (reference sequence). The V and J ends lost 1 base and 0 bases, in that order; junction bases with no gene match: 10. This CDR3 region has 18 residues. CDR3 sequence reads: CASSLYPFLAASTDTQYF. CDR3 coding DNA: TGTGCCAGCAGTTTATACCCGTTCCTAGCGGCTAGCACAGATACGCAGTATTTT.

In its sample, this clone was seen once. The V call is TRBV5-4, the J call TRBJ2-5, with 8 bases lining up with TRBD1. This CDR3 comprises 15 residues. With V trimmed by 0 bases and J by 5 bases, 6 bases remained unmatched. Germline CDR1 and CDR2: SGHNT and YYREEE (reference sequence). The CDR3 nucleotides are TGTGCCAGCAGCTTGGGTGGACAGGGATCCGAGACCCAGTACTTC. Amino acids: CASSLGGQGSETQYF.

The chain recombines TRBV11-2 with TRBJ1-2, with 8 bases aligning to TRBD1. This CDR3 has 14 residues. In germline, CDR1 is SGHAT, CDR2 FQNNGV. V lost 5 bases to trimming and J lost 3 bases; unmatched junction nucleotides: 5. The CDR3 loop reads CASSRQQGDYGYTF. CDR3 in DNA: TGTGCCAGCAGCCGGCAACAGGGGGACTATGGCTACACCTTC. Full variable domain (remainder filled in from reference TRBV11-2 and TRBJ1-2): EAGVAQSPRYKIIEKRQSVAFWCNPISGHATLYWYQQILGQGPKLLIQFQNNGVVDDSQLPKDRFSAERLKGVDSTLKIQPAKLEDSAVYLCASSRQQGDYGYTFGSGTRLTVV.

This chain joins TRBV30 and TRBJ2-5, with 9 bases aligning to TRBD1. Trimming at V came to 5 bases and at J to 3 bases, leaving 4 bases not matched to a gene. This CDR3 region has 13 residues. The germline V gene encodes CDR1 GTSNPN and CDR2 SVGIG (reference sequence). The CDR3 spells CAWADRGKETQYF. The CDR3 nucleotides read TGTGCCTGGGCTGACAGGGGGAAAGAGACCCAGTACTTC.

The CDR3 DNA reads as TGTGCCAGCAGCCGGTTGGGCACGACCTACGAGCAGTACGTC. Protein: CASSRLGTTYEQYV. The chain joins TRBV7-9 to TRBJ2-7; D gene uncertain. Germline CDR1 and CDR2: SEHNR and FQNEAQ (reference sequence). The CDR3 runs 14 residues. Trimming left V 5 bases short and J 2 bases short, with 13 bases between.

This clone has only a few counts. Written as DNA, the CDR3 is TGCAGCGTCCACCCCGAGGGGGTCGCCAGGACAGATACGCAGTATTTT. Translation: CSVHPEGVARTDTQYF. The chain has TRBV29-1 and TRBJ2-3; the D gene is possibly TRBD1 (6 bases). This CDR3 comprises 16 residues. Germline loops: CDR1 SQVTM, CDR2 ANQGSEA. V lost 6 bases to trimming and J lost 3 bases, with 22 bases between them.

The chain uses TRBV6-1 and TRBJ1-4; D remains unclear. CDR1 MNHNS and CDR2 SASEGT come from the germline V gene. The CDR3 spans 13 residues. V gave up 7 bases and J gave up 6 bases, with 12 bases separating them. In DNA form, the CDR3 reads TGTGCCAGCACGGCTCCGGGTGATGAAAAACTGTTTTTT. The encoded protein is CASTAPGDEKLFF.

V and J are TRBV11-1 and TRBJ1-4; D unresolved. Trimming removed 3 bases at V and 7 bases at J, with 9 bases between. The germline V gene has CDR1 SGHAT and CDR2 FQDESV (reference sequence). The CDR3 length is 13 residues. CDR3 in amino acids: CASSFGEREKLFF. The CDR3 nucleotides read TGTGCCAGCAGCTTCGGAGAGCGTGAAAAACTGTTTTTT.

In its sample, this clone was seen once. The V and J genes are TRBV7-2 and TRBJ1-2; possibly TRBD1 for D (5 bases). Trimming stripped 4 bases from V and 2 bases from J, with 8 bases between. The CDR3 consists of 13 residues. The germline CDR1 and CDR2 sequences are SGHTA and FQGNSA. The CDR3 DNA reads TGTGCCAGCAGCTCCCGACAGAACTATGGCTACACCTTC. Its protein is CASSSRQNYGYTF.

This chain connects TRBV19 to TRBJ2-2; tentative D call: TRBD2 (5 bases). CDR1 and CDR2 from the germline V gene are LNHDA and SQIVND (reference sequence). Trimming removed 8 bases from V and 5 bases from J, with 12 bases in between. The CDR3 length is 13 residues. CDR3 protein: CASGRTQTGELFF. The CDR3, as DNA: TGTGCCAGTGGCAGGACTCAGACCGGGGAGCTGTTTTTT.

This clone was recorded a few times. The chain employs TRBV10-1 and TRBJ1-1; 9 bases are a match to TRBD1. Germline V lookup: CDR1 WNHNN, CDR2 SYGVQD (reference sequence). V lost 7 bases to trimming and J lost 4 bases; unmatched junction nucleotides: 7. The CDR3 has 14 amino acids. In nucleotides, the CDR3 is TGCGCCAGCATTTTGACAGGGGGGATCACTGAAGCTTTCTTT. Its translation: CASILTGGITEAFF.

This clone has only a few counts. The chain recombines TRBV10-3 with TRBJ1-1, with D maybe TRBD1 (5 bases). Trimming stripped 6 bases from V and 4 bases from J, with 12 bases between. The germline V gene has CDR1 ENHRY and CDR2 SYGVKD. The CDR3 covers 13 residues. The CDR3 sequence: CAIRGGSSTEAFF. The CDR3, as DNA: TGTGCCATCAGGGGGGGTTCGAGCACTGAAGCTTTCTTT.